These 29 T cell receptor beta chains came from one sample sequenced in a study of T cells in localized non-small cell lung cancer. Repertoires were generated with immunoSEQ multiplex PCR, while TCRdb's copy carries only in-frame clones and drops some. The sample gives around 26,000 clones, less than 90% of which show up once; about 14% is in the top ten. The sequencing here drew on peripheral blood, taken before any cancer treatment. These receptors were taken from a female donor over 55 with stage II squamous cell lung carcinoma.

This rearrangement joins TRBV5-1 to TRBJ2-2; D gene unclear. V was shortened by 2 bases and J by 2 bases, with 10 bases between the two germline ends. The V gene's germline CDR1 is SGHRS and CDR2 YFSETQ. This CDR3 is 15 amino acids long. The CDR3 DNA is TGCGCCAGCAGCTTAGAACCGCAAAACACCGGGGAGCTGTTTTTT. Its protein is CASSLEPQNTGELFF.

The chain employs TRBV28 and TRBJ2-5, with 8 positions matching TRBD1. The germline CDR1 and CDR2 sequences are MDHEN and SYDVKM. The CDR3 is 13 residues long. Trimming removed 3 bases from V and 3 bases from J; junction bases left unmatched: 0. CDR3 region: CASSLTGEETQYF. Written as DNA, the CDR3 is TGTGCCAGCAGTTTGACAGGGGAAGAGACCCAGTACTTC.

The sample holds one count of this clone. This chain connects TRBV28 to TRBJ1-1; D might be TRBD1 (6 bases). V lost 3 bases to trimming and J lost 3 bases, with 8 bases between them. Germline CDR1 is MDHEN and CDR2 is SYDVKM. This CDR3 is built from 13 residues. Here the CDR3 reads CASSLDSYTEAFF. The CDR3, as DNA: TGTGCCAGCAGTTTGGACAGCTACACTGAAGCTTTCTTT.

The chain joins TRBV28 to TRBJ1-2; a weak D match, TRBD1 (6 bases). The germline V gene encodes CDR1 MDHEN and CDR2 SYDVKM. Deletions cut 2 bases from V and 7 bases from J, with 14 bases between. The CDR3 loop spans 14 amino acids. The CDR3 reads CASSLGGGARGYTF. CDR3 in DNA: TGTGCCAGCAGTTTAGGAGGGGGAGCGCGTGGCTACACCTTC.

The rearrangement uses TRBV7-6 and TRBJ2-1; 9 bases agree with TRBD2. Germline values: CDR1 SGHVS, CDR2 FNYEAQ. V gave up 5 bases and J gave up 5 bases; unmatched junction bases: 13. This CDR3 comprises 17 residues. This chain's CDR3 is CASSPAGPSGNDNEQFF. CDR3 coding DNA: TGTGCCAGCAGCCCCGCGGGGCCTAGCGGGAACGACAATGAGCAGTTCTTC.

The rearrangement uses TRBV12-2 and TRBJ2-1. TRBV12-2 is noted as a pseudogene. The CDR3 loop spans 17 amino acids. CDR3 in amino acids: CASRPWGPRSSYNEQFF. DNA for the CDR3: TGTGCAAGTCGGCCCTGGGGTCCCAGAAGCTCCTACAATGAGCAGTTCTTC.

The chain links TRBV6-1 to TRBJ2-6, with D perhaps TRBD2 (6 bases). The CDR3 is made up of 15 amino acids. V was clipped by 6 bases and J by 2 bases, with 11 bases between them. Germline V gene sequence: CDR1 MNHNS, CDR2 SASEGT. As DNA, the CDR3 is TGTGCCAGCAGCGGTGGAGGGGCTGGGGCCAACGTCCTGACTTTC. It is translated as CASSGGGAGANVLTF.

The chain uses TRBV27 and TRBJ1-1, with TRBD1 matching 9 bases. This CDR3 region has 14 residues. Germline V gene sequence: CDR1 MNHEY, CDR2 SMNVEV (reference sequence). The trim removed 6 bases at V and 5 bases at J, leaving 7 bases unmatched. Here the CDR3 reads CASRTGGAGTEAFF. CDR3 nucleotide sequence: TGTGCCAGCAGAACAGGGGGCGCAGGTACTGAAGCTTTCTTT.

V and J are TRBV29-1 and TRBJ1-1, with D unresolved. Germline V gene lookup returns CDR1 SQVTM and CDR2 ANQGSEA. V shed 3 bases and J shed 2 bases, with 4 bases lying between them. CDR3 length: 11 residues. The CDR3 loop is CSVDSNTEAFF. The CDR3 DNA reads TGCAGCGTTGACAGTAACACTGAAGCTTTCTTT.

CDR3 nucleotide sequence: TGTGCCAGCAGGGCGGGAGGGGCCTACAATGAGCAGTTCTTC. Translation gives CASRAGGAYNEQFF. The chain employs TRBV7-8 and TRBJ2-1, with 9 bases that match TRBD2. CDR3 length: 14 amino acids. V lost 6 bases to trimming and J lost 2 bases; unmatched junction nucleotides: 2. CDR1 SGHVS and CDR2 FQNEAQ come from the germline V gene.

The rearrangement links TRBV28 to TRBJ1-4; D unclear. Trimming pared 0 bases from V and 8 bases from J, leaving 13 bases between. The CDR3 extends over 15 amino acids. Germline lookup yields CDR1 MDHEN and CDR2 SYDVKM. The CDR3 reads CASSLWQLESEKLFF. CDR3 in DNA: TGTGCCAGCAGTTTATGGCAGCTGGAAAGCGAAAAACTGTTTTTT.

The V and J genes are TRBV7-8 and TRBJ2-7; D is uncertain. Germline V gives CDR1 SGHVS, CDR2 FQNEAQ. This CDR3 spans 12 amino acids. The ends were cut back, 5 bases at V and 6 bases at J, with 11 bases in the middle. CDR3 region: CASSNDQAEQYF. DNA of the CDR3: TGTGCCAGCAGCAACGACCAGGCCGAGCAGTACTTC.

The J gene is TRBJ1-4, the V gene TRBV6-6; TRBD1 might be the D (5 bases). This CDR3 comprises 14 residues. Trimming took 6 bases from V and 2 from J, leaving 10 bases between them. Germline CDR1 MNHNY, CDR2 SVGAGI (reference sequence). CDR3 in DNA: TGTGCCAGCAGAGCGACAGTCACTAATGAAAAACTGTTTTTT. It is translated as CASRATVTNEKLFF.

The chain couples TRBV7-2 to TRBJ2-1; D possibly corresponds to TRBD2 (5 bases). The length of the CDR3 is 16 residues. Trimming shortened V by 2 bases and J by 2 bases, and 13 bases separated the two germline ends. CDR1 is SGHTA, CDR2 FQGNSA, per germline. In nucleotides, the CDR3 is TGTGCCAGCAGCTTACAGTCGGCGGGTACCTACAATGAGCAGTTCTTC. Amino acids: CASSLQSAGTYNEQFF.

J is TRBJ1-1 and V is TRBV30; 8 positions agree with TRBD1. CDR3 length: 15 amino acids. Germline CDR1 reads GTSNPN; CDR2 reads SVGIG (reference sequence). V lost 2 bases to trimming and J lost 0 bases; unmatched junction nucleotides: 5. The CDR3 sequence: CAWSPRDRLNTEAFF. The CDR3 nucleotides read TGTGCCTGGAGTCCCCGGGACAGGTTGAACACTGAAGCTTTCTTT.

The rearrangement joins TRBV6-5 to TRBJ2-7; D is unresolved. From germline, CDR1 is MNHEY and CDR2 SVGAGI. V lost 6 bases and J 4 bases, leaving 16 bases between the germline ends. The CDR3 extends over 14 amino acids. The CDR3 region has the DNA TGTGCCAGCAGAATTACGGCCCGGGCTTACGAGCAGTACTTC. This sequence encodes CASRITARAYEQYF.

This clone is a singleton in its sample. This chain uses TRBV2 with TRBJ1-5, with TRBD1 as a possible D gene (5 bases). CDR1 is SNHLY and CDR2 is FYNNEI in the germline V gene. V was shortened by 4 bases and J by 0 bases, with 16 bases between the two germline ends. The CDR3 is 17 amino acids. The CDR3 region has the DNA TGTGCCAGCAGTGCACAGGTTGGATTACATAGCAATCAGCCCCAGCATTTT. Protein sequence: CASSAQVGLHSNQPQHF.

This clone has a single count. This chain connects TRBV5-4 to TRBJ1-4; 8 bases are shared with TRBD1. The CDR3 covers 14 residues. CDR1 and CDR2 from the germline V gene are SGHNT and YYREEE (reference sequence). V shed 4 bases, J shed 8 bases, and the junction held 7 bases outside the gene matches. The CDR3, as DNA: TGTGCCAGCAGCCCAGACAGGGGAGGGGAAAAACTGTTTTTT. It encodes CASSPDRGGEKLFF.

The genes are TRBV6-5 and TRBJ2-1; D gene ambiguous. Deletions cut 6 bases from V and 8 bases from J, with 17 bases between. In germline, CDR1 is MNHEY, CDR2 SVGAGI. The CDR3 runs to 14 residues. The CDR3 DNA reads TGTGCCAGCAGATGGGCTACAACGGGCGATGAGCAGTTCTTC. Its translation: CASRWATTGDEQFF.

This clone was counted only a few times. The rearrangement links TRBV28 to TRBJ1-5; D is unresolved. Germline values: CDR1 MDHEN, CDR2 SYDVKM. The CDR3 extends over 12 amino acids. The CDR3 nucleotides read TGTGTCGTGGGGAATAGCAATCAGCCCCAGCATTTT. It translates to CVVGNSNQPQHF.

This clone appeared once. V is TRBV19 and J is TRBJ1-2; 12 bases fit TRBD1. From germline, CDR1 is LNHDA and CDR2 SQIVND (reference sequence). The CDR3 contains 14 residues. V lost 7 bases and J lost 8; bases outside the gene matches: 8. In DNA form, the CDR3 reads TGTGCCAGTATTCCGGGACAGGGGGCGTCGGGCTACACCTTC. This encodes CASIPGQGASGYTF.

The V and J genes are TRBV6-7 and TRBJ2-7; TRBD2 might be the D (7 bases). TRBV6-7 is classed as an ORF, of uncertain function. The V end lost 7 bases, the J end lost 5 bases, and 15 bases lay between the germline ends. The CDR3 extends over 13 amino acids. The CDR3 sequence is CASTRGGTHEQYF. CDR3 DNA sequence: TGTGCCAGCACCAGGGGAGGGACCCACGAGCAGTACTTC.

V and J are TRBV5-6 and TRBJ1-2; 7 nucleotides line up with TRBD1. CDR3 size: 13 residues. Germline V gives CDR1 SGHDT, CDR2 YYEEEE. The V and J ends lost 5 bases and 5 bases, in that order; junction bases with no gene match: 6. The CDR3: CASREGAGYGYTF. In DNA form, the CDR3 reads TGTGCCAGCAGGGAGGGGGCAGGATATGGCTACACCTTC.

This chain connects TRBV18 to TRBJ2-1, with D perhaps matching TRBD1 (5 bases). Trimming stripped 6 bases from V and 12 bases from J, with 15 bases between. The CDR3 totals 12 residues. CDR1 KGHSH and CDR2 LQKENI come from the germline V gene. CDR3 amino acids: CASSGQSPGQFF. The CDR3 nucleotides are TGTGCCAGCTCGGGGCAGAGCCCTGGGCAGTTCTTC.

This clone appeared once. The chain is built from TRBV4-2 and TRBJ1-1; 9 bases match TRBD1. CDR1 is LGHNA, CDR2 YNFKEQ, per germline. With V trimmed by 4 bases and J by 7 bases, 1 base remained unmatched. The CDR3 extends over 12 amino acids. CDR3 in amino acids: CASSPDRGEAFF. In DNA, the CDR3 is TGTGCCAGCAGCCCGGACAGGGGTGAAGCTTTCTTT.

The chain employs TRBV19 and TRBJ2-7; maybe TRBD2 (5 bases). This CDR3 comprises 15 residues. V was shortened by 5 bases and J by 2 bases, with 16 bases between the two germline ends. Germline V lookup: CDR1 LNHDA, CDR2 SQIVND (reference sequence). CDR3 in amino acids: CASSRDKRAAYEQYF. For the CDR3, the DNA is TGTGCCAGTAGTCGGGATAAAAGGGCGGCCTACGAGCAGTACTTC.

This sequence joins TRBV28 and TRBJ2-1, with 7 bases matching TRBD2. Germline V gene sequence: CDR1 MDHEN, CDR2 SYDVKM. The junction had 5 bases not matched to a gene; V was cut back by 3 bases and J by 3 bases. The CDR3 is 15 residues long. The CDR3 region is CASSFSASGYNEQFF. The CDR3 bases are TGTGCCAGCAGTTTTTCGGCTAGCGGCTACAATGAGCAGTTCTTC.

The chain carries TRBV11-2 and TRBJ2-7; 10 bases are shared with TRBD2. V lost 3 bases and J lost 0; bases outside the gene matches: 5. The CDR3 extends over 16 amino acids. Germline CDR1 is SGHAT and CDR2 is FQNNGV. The CDR3: CASSFESSGSSYEQYF. The CDR3 coding sequence is TGTGCCAGCAGCTTCGAATCTAGCGGGAGCTCCTACGAGCAGTACTTC.

The CDR3 DNA sequence: TGCGCCAGCAGCCGGGACATTAGCTCTGGAAACACCATATATTTT. Translating it yields CASSRDISSGNTIYF. The chain carries TRBV4-3 and TRBJ1-3; D might be TRBD1 (6 bases). Germline V gene lookup returns CDR1 LGHNA and CDR2 YSLEER. The length of the CDR3 is 15 residues. Trimming shortened V by 4 bases and J by 0 bases, and 10 bases separated the two germline ends.